The entry that follows covers one T cell receptor (beta chain) sequence. This specimen belongs to a study of blood T cell repertoires in COVID-19. Overall study context: In each case, the material was cDNA or gDNA derived from T cells, B-cell-depleted T cells, or PBMCs.

Original analysis: Amplification with reference gene primers provided the estimates of nucleated cell counts. The repertoire was sequenced with immunoSEQ multiplex PCR; TCRdb's copy has only in-frame clones and lacks some. V and J calls and clone size are those listed in that table; D and trimming were worked out from the DNA. The sample carries about 350,000 clones, about 90% recorded once. This CDR3 spans 15 amino acids. Germline lookup yields CDR1 GTSNPN and CDR2 SVGIG (reference sequence). Trimming removed 0 bases at V and 6 bases at J, with 15 bases between. This receptor was taken from a woman aged 18-29 years who had recovered from COVID-19. Sequencing input: peripheral blood. This chain uses TRBV30 with TRBJ2-1; TRBD2 is a possible D gene (6 bases). The CDR3 DNA follows: TGTGCCTGGAGTGTAGATTCCCTAGCGAGCAATGAGCAGTTCTTC. This encodes CAWSVDSLASNEQFF.